A single sample gave rise to the 31 T cell receptor beta chains below, sequenced in a study of CD8 T cells in Susac syndrome. The RNA, about 0.45 to 1 ug, was put through reverse transcription using random hexamers. TCRdb used MiXCR to reprocess the immunoSEQ multiplex PCR reads, holding one entry per CDR3 protein. The sample holds about 430,000 distinct CDR3 sequences, around 83% seen once. The sample comprised CD8+ T cells from PBMCs. These TCRs come from a human donor with multiple sclerosis.

The genes are TRBV12-3 or TRBV12-4 and TRBJ2-2; 10 bases fit TRBD2. The CDR3 runs 14 residues. J was trimmed by 6 bases and V by 3 bases; bases with no gene match: 1. CDR3 nucleotides: TGTGCCAGCAGTTTCCTAGCGGGAGCCGGGGAGCTGTTTTTT. Translation gives CASSFLAGAGELFF.

The chain links TRBV19 to TRBJ1-5; TRBD1 might be the D (5 bases). This CDR3 is 15 amino acids long. Trimming removed 9 bases from V and 2 bases from J, with 17 bases in between. Germline V gene data show CDR1 as LNHDA and CDR2 as SQIVND (reference sequence). In nucleotides, the CDR3 is TGTGCCAGCGGAACATTAGACAGTGGCAATCAGCCCCAGCATTTT. Translated: CASGTLDSGNQPQHF.

The count of this clonotype is one. This rearrangement joins TRBV4-1 to TRBJ1-1, with D hard to call. Trimming removed 1 base at V and 1 base at J, with 4 bases between. The CDR3 is 13 residues long. Germline V gene sequence: CDR1 MGHRA, CDR2 YSYEKL. CDR3 sequence reads: CASSQVKNTEAFF. In nucleotides, the CDR3 is TGCGCCAGCAGCCAAGTGAAGAACACTGAAGCTTTCTTT.

V is TRBV30 and J is TRBJ2-2; no reliable D call. The V end was cut by 4 bases, the J end by 1 base, with 7 bases between. The CDR3 spans 13 residues. Germline values: CDR1 GTSNPN, CDR2 SVGIG (reference sequence). The CDR3 loop reads CAWMNGNTGELFF. CDR3 coding DNA: TGTGCCTGGATGAACGGGAACACCGGGGAGCTGTTTTTT.

The genes are TRBV19 and TRBJ2-7; the D gene could be TRBD1 or TRBD2 (5 bases each). V shed 8 bases and J shed 1 base, with 12 bases lying between them. Germline-derived CDR1 and CDR2 are LNHDA and SQIVND (reference sequence). CDR3 size: 13 residues. CDR3 in amino acids: CASGARGSYEQYF. CDR3 in DNA: TGTGCCAGTGGGGCGCGCGGGTCCTACGAGCAGTACTTC.

The chain has TRBV20-1 and TRBJ2-1; D is perhaps TRBD1 (5 bases). Germline assignment: CDR1 DFQATT and CDR2 SNEGSKA (reference sequence). The CDR3 loop spans 10 amino acids. Trimming left V 6 bases short and J 9 bases short, with 9 bases between. This chain's CDR3 is CSALQGEQFF. CDR3 DNA: TGCAGTGCCCTCCAGGGTGAGCAGTTCTTC.

The chain has TRBV7-6 and TRBJ2-1; the D is unclear. Trimming stripped 5 bases from V and 5 bases from J, with 16 bases between. Germline V gene data show CDR1 as SGHVS and CDR2 as FNYEAQ. The CDR3 has 15 amino acids. The DNA for the CDR3 is TGTGCCAGCAGCCCAGATTTTCAAGGAGACAATGAGCAGTTCTTC. This translates into CASSPDFQGDNEQFF.

The V and J genes are TRBV18 and TRBJ1-6, with D tentatively TRBD1 (5 bases). The germline V gene has CDR1 KGHSH and CDR2 LQKENI. Trimming pared 5 bases from V and 6 bases from J, leaving 17 bases between. The length of the CDR3 is 16 residues. The CDR3 DNA is TGTGCCAGCTCAGGACCCGGGACGGAATTTAATTCACCCCTCCACTTT. Residues: CASSGPGTEFNSPLHF.

This clonotype has more than one count but fewer than ten. CDR3 bases: TGTGCCACCAGCCAGGCTACCGGACAGGAGAACAATGAGCAGTTCTTC. The encoded protein is CATSQATGQENNEQFF. This rearrangement joins TRBV24-1 to TRBJ2-1; 7 bases are a match to TRBD1. Germline trimming cut 7 bases from V and 5 bases from J; bases unmatched to any gene: 13. CDR3 length: 16 amino acids. Per the germline V gene, CDR1 is KGHDR and CDR2 is SFDVKD.

This sequence joins TRBV19 and TRBJ1-6, with 7 bases lining up with TRBD1. CDR3 size: 15 residues. Per germline, CDR1 LNHDA and CDR2 SQIVND (reference sequence). Losses at the gene ends were 5 bases for V and 6 bases for J; bases not matched to a gene: 7. CDR3 residues: CASSLPGQPNSPLHF. In DNA form, the CDR3 reads TGTGCCAGTAGTCTTCCGGGACAGCCTAATTCACCCCTCCACTTT.

The chain recombines TRBV7-2 with TRBJ1-1; weak D call: TRBD1 (6 bases). This CDR3 spans 13 amino acids. Germline values: CDR1 SGHTA, CDR2 FQGNSA. V was pared by 5 bases and J by 1 base, with 8 bases between. The CDR3 coding sequence is TGTGCCAGCAGCGGACAGACGAACACTGAAGCTTTCTTT. It encodes CASSGQTNTEAFF.

The rearrangement uses TRBV6-6 and TRBJ2-4, with D possibly TRBD1 on 6 matching bases. The germline V gene encodes CDR1 MNHNY and CDR2 SVGAGI (reference sequence). V was shortened by 2 bases and J by 7 bases, with 12 bases between the two germline ends. The CDR3 is 14 residues long. In DNA form, the CDR3 reads TGTGCCAGCAGTTACGGGCAGGGGAGTAACATTCAGTACTTC. The encoded protein is CASSYGQGSNIQYF.

A few counts support this clonotype. The chain is built from TRBV12-3 or TRBV12-4 and TRBJ2-7; TRBD2 might be the D (6 bases). V was shortened by 1 base and J by 0 bases, with 10 bases between the two germline ends. The CDR3 contains 15 residues. For the CDR3, the DNA is TGTGCCAGCAGTTTAGGGGGAGGACCCTCCTACGAGCAGTACTTC. This gives the protein CASSLGGGPSYEQYF.

The CDR3 is CASRDRDRGPYEQYF. CDR3 in DNA: TGTGCCAGCAGGGACCGGGACAGGGGGCCGTACGAGCAGTACTTC. V gene TRBV2 combines with J gene TRBJ2-7; the match to TRBD1 covers 12 bases. Germline-derived CDR1 and CDR2 are SNHLY and FYNNEI. The CDR3 totals 15 residues. After removal of 6 bases from V and 4 bases from J, the junction contained 7 bases not matched to a gene.

The rearrangement links TRBV7-9 to TRBJ2-1, with a possible D match to TRBD2 (5 bases). The CDR3 is 12 residues long. Trimming removed 6 bases from V and 6 bases from J, with 9 bases in between. Looked up from germline, CDR1 is SEHNR and CDR2 is FQNEAQ (reference sequence). CDR3 in DNA: TGTGCCAGCAGTTTTAGCGTCAATGAGCAGTTCTTC. Translated: CASSFSVNEQFF.

The chain couples TRBV6-2 or TRBV6-3 to TRBJ1-1; D unclear. This CDR3 contains 13 residues. The germline V gene encodes CDR1 MNHEY and CDR2 SVGEGT. Trimming removed 5 bases at V and 6 bases at J, with 13 bases between. CDR3 DNA sequence: TGTGCCAGCAGTCTTGTCGTCAACTCTGAAGCTTTCTTT. Translation: CASSLVVNSEAFF.

This clonotype came up a few times. CDR3 in DNA: TGCGCCAGCAGCCAGGGGCCAGGGCTAAACACCATATATTTT. Its protein product is CASSQGPGLNTIYF. V and J are TRBV4-1 and TRBJ1-3, with a weak D call TRBD1 (5 bases). The CDR3 length is 14 residues. Trimming shortened V by 3 bases and J by 6 bases, and 12 bases separated the two germline ends. The V gene's germline CDR1 is MGHRA and CDR2 YSYEKL.

This clonotype was detected only a few times. V usage is TRBV29-1 and J usage is TRBJ2-7; maybe TRBD1 (7 bases). V was clipped by 0 bases and J by 3 bases, with 12 bases between them. The CDR3 length is 14 residues. Germline loops: CDR1 SQVTM, CDR2 ANQGSEA. CDR3 bases: TGCAGCGTTGAAGAAGGGCAGGGGGGCTACGAGCAGTACTTC. This gives the protein CSVEEGQGGYEQYF.

As regards this clonotype: A read error may account for a junction end that differs from germline. The V and J genes are TRBV4-1 and TRBJ2-2; perhaps TRBD2 as D (5 bases). Germline loops: CDR1 MGHRA, CDR2 YSYEKL. The CDR3 length is 13 residues. CDR3 nucleotide sequence: TGCGCCAGCAGCCAAGTATTAAACCGGGGAGCTGTTTTT. Amino acid sequence: CASSQVLNRGAVF.

The CDR3 coding sequence is TGTGCCAGCAGTGACACAGGGCCGAACACTGAAGCTTTCTTT. Translated: CASSDTGPNTEAFF. This chain uses TRBV6-1 with TRBJ1-1; a weak D match, TRBD1 (6 bases). Trimming took 3 bases from V and 1 from J, leaving 9 bases between them. The germline V gene encodes CDR1 MNHNS and CDR2 SASEGT. The CDR3 contains 14 residues.

V is TRBV5-6 and J is TRBJ1-6; 7 bases match TRBD1. V was pared by 4 bases and J by 10 bases, with 8 bases of the junction left unmatched. The CDR3 spans 14 residues. Germline assignment: CDR1 SGHDT and CDR2 YYEEEE. The CDR3 coding sequence is TGTGCCAGCAGCGAAGGACAGGTCCGATCACCCCTCCACTTT. Its protein product is CASSEGQVRSPLHF.

J is TRBJ2-7 and V is TRBV27; D is unclear. Looked up from germline, CDR1 is MNHEY and CDR2 is SMNVEV (reference sequence). Trimming removed 4 bases from V and 2 bases from J, with 9 bases in between. The CDR3 has 13 residues. In DNA, the CDR3 is TGTGCCAGCAGTTCGACGGTTACCTACGAGCAGTACTTC. Amino acid sequence: CASSSTVTYEQYF.

V gene TRBV4-1 combines with J gene TRBJ2-2; tentatively, D is TRBD2 (5 bases). Germline lookup yields CDR1 MGHRA and CDR2 YSYEKL. V was clipped by 2 bases and J by 5 bases, with 15 bases between them. The CDR3 has 16 residues. The CDR3 nucleotides read TGCGCCAGCAGCCAACAAGAGGGAGAACGTACCGGGGAGCTGTTTTTT. Amino acid sequence: CASSQQEGERTGELFF.

This rearrangement joins TRBV21-1 to TRBJ2-2; the table's D call, TRBD1, was not checked against the DNA. TRBV21-1 is noted as a pseudogene. The CDR3 is 16 amino acids. The CDR3 DNA is TGTGCCAGGGGTTCTGGGCAGGGGGCCGGAGACGGGGAGCTGTTTTTT. Its translation: CARGSGQGAGDGELFF.

Only a few counts were recorded for this clonotype. This chain joins TRBV5-1 and TRBJ1-6, with a weak D call TRBD1 (5 bases). Germline CDR1 and CDR2: SGHRS and YFSETQ. The CDR3 has 17 residues. V was cut by 0 bases and J by 4 bases, with 14 bases left in between. The CDR3, as DNA: TGCGCCAGCAGCTTGGGCGATGAGGGGATTTATAATTCACCCCTCCACTTT. Protein sequence: CASSLGDEGIYNSPLHF.

This clonotype came up a few times. The chain is built from TRBV11-2 and TRBJ1-1; a possible D gene is TRBD1 (6 bases). This CDR3 contains 17 residues. V lost 3 bases to trimming and J lost 1 base, with 18 bases between them. Looked up from germline, CDR1 is SGHAT and CDR2 is FQNNGV. The DNA of the CDR3 is TGTGCCAGCAGCTTCTACTACAGGGTTTCTCAGAACACTGAAGCTTTCTTT. It translates to CASSFYYRVSQNTEAFF.

The chain employs TRBV12-3 or TRBV12-4 and TRBJ2-1, with D maybe TRBD1 (5 bases). Trimming removed 7 bases at V and 6 bases at J, with 16 bases between. The CDR3 loop spans 14 amino acids. The CDR3 protein is CASNTAGSVNEQFF. As DNA, the CDR3 is TGTGCCAGCAACACCGCAGGGTCCGTCAATGAGCAGTTCTTC.

This chain's CDR3 is CASSELQGQHYYNEQFF. In nucleotides, the CDR3 is TGTGCCAGCAGTGAGTTGCAGGGGCAACACTACTACAATGAGCAGTTCTTC. V gene TRBV25-1 combines with J gene TRBJ2-1, with a tentative D call TRBD1 (6 bases). The germline V gene encodes CDR1 MGHDK and CDR2 SYGVNS. Trimming left V 3 bases short and J 3 bases short, with 18 bases between. CDR3 length: 17 residues.

The chain recombines TRBV9 with TRBJ2-1; D unresolved. The V end lost 0 bases, the J end lost 7 bases, and 8 bases lay between the germline ends. Looked up from germline, CDR1 is SGDLS and CDR2 is YYNGEE. The CDR3 extends over 13 amino acids. CDR3 in DNA: TGTGCCAGCAGCGTAGGGAGAGGAAATGAGCAGTTCTTC. Translation: CASSVGRGNEQFF.

The chain joins TRBV9 to TRBJ2-2; D not resolved. Germline V gene data show CDR1 as SGDLS and CDR2 as YYNGEE. V was cut by 0 bases and J by 5 bases, with 17 bases left in between. This CDR3 spans 17 amino acids. The CDR3 DNA sequence: TGTGCCAGCAGCGTAGCCATGTTCCTCCCCCAAACCGGGGAGCTGTTTTTT. Its translation is CASSVAMFLPQTGELFF.

The chain combines TRBV5-1 with TRBJ1-1, with D uncertain. The CDR3 loop spans 13 amino acids. Germline CDR1 SGHRS, CDR2 YFSETQ. V was cut by 0 bases and J by 8 bases, with 11 bases left in between. The CDR3 is CASSLAEGREAFF. The CDR3 nucleotides are TGCGCCAGCAGCTTGGCCGAGGGCAGGGAAGCTTTCTTT.